The rows below give T cell receptor beta chains drawn from one sample of a study of shared clonotypes between healthy human individuals. Some clones are missing from TCRdb's copy, which holds only in-frame ones; the method was immunoSEQ multiplex PCR. The table includes roughly 650,000 clones, 96% detected once. The sequencing input was naive CD8+ T cells sorted from blood. These receptors came from a woman aged 25 to 39 in good health. Both conserved end residues are part of each CDR3. A D gene is named only where the DNA matches it firmly. Only some rows state a clone size, as once, few, many or a class for expanded clones.

J gene,D gene,clone size,V gene,CDR3 length,CDR3 protein,CDR3 DNA
TRBJ2-2,-,-,TRBV7-8,15,CASSLVVFNTGELFF,TGTGCCAGCAGCTTAGTCGTCTTTAACACCGGGGAGCTGTTTTTT
TRBJ1-2,-,-,TRBV15,14,CATSRDSQNYGYTF,TGTGCCACCAGCAGAGATTCACAGAACTATGGCTACACCTTC
TRBJ2-7,-,-,TRBV5-8,14,CASSLVISTKEQYF,TGTGCCAGCAGCTTGGTCATCTCTACGAAGGAGCAGTACTTC
TRBJ2-5,-,-,TRBV25-1,13,CASSVRIQETQYF,TGTGCCAGCAGTGTCCGTATCCAAGAGACCCAGTACTTC
TRBJ2-1,-,-,TRBV10-3,12,CAISEGITEQFF,TGTGCCATCAGTGAGGGGATTACTGAGCAGTTCTTC
TRBJ2-1,TRBD2,-,TRBV27,14,CATGSGSAYNEQFF,TGTGCCACGGGAAGCGGGAGCGCTTACAATGAGCAGTTCTTC
TRBJ2-2,-,-,TRBV2,15,CASSDGRDYTGELFF,TGTGCCAGCAGTGATGGTCGTGACTACACCGGGGAGCTGTTTTTT
TRBJ2-5,TRBD1,-,TRBV7-2,18,CASSSELVWDRKKETQYF,TGTGCCAGCAGCTCAGAGTTGGTGTGGGACAGGAAAAAAGAGACCCAGTACTTC
TRBJ2-1,-,-,TRBV19,11,CASSISREQFF,TGTGCCAGTAGTATAAGTCGTGAGCAGTTCTTC
TRBJ2-3,-,-,TRBV11-2,15,CASSLGVMSRDTQYF,TGTGCCAGCAGCTTAGGTGTGATGTCCAGGGATACGCAGTATTTT
TRBJ2-3,-,-,TRBV10-1,13,CASSELLTDTQYF,TGCGCCAGCAGTGAGCTCTTGACAGATACGCAGTATTTT
TRBJ1-4,TRBD1,-,TRBV19,14,CASSMGQHNEKLFF,TGTGCCAGTAGTATGGGACAGCATAATGAAAAACTGTTTTTT
TRBJ1-5,-,-,TRBV7-9,15,CASSPVGVGNQPQHF,TGTGCCAGCAGCCCGGTGGGGGTGGGTAATCAGCCCCAGCATTTT
TRBJ2-1,TRBD2,-,TRBV27,15,CASSILAGVPNEQFF,TGTGCCAGCAGTATACTAGCGGGAGTGCCGAATGAGCAGTTCTTC
TRBJ2-7,TRBD2,-,TRBV4-1,13,CASSPSGTYEQYF,TGCGCCAGCAGCCCTAGCGGGACCTACGAGCAGTACTTC
TRBJ2-1,TRBD1,once,TRBV9,15,CASSPGQGRGNEQFF,TGTGCCAGCAGCCCGGGACAGGGTCGTGGAAATGAGCAGTTCTTC
TRBJ2-3,TRBD2,-,TRBV13,19,CASSPAGGEGNGDGDTQYF,TGTGCCAGCAGCCCCGCCGGAGGGGAGGGCAACGGAGATGGAGATACGCAGTATTTT
TRBJ2-1,-,-,TRBV4-1,17,CASSQVKGVAASDEQFF,TGCGCCAGCAGCCAAGTGAAGGGCGTCGCCGCTAGCGATGAGCAGTTCTTC
TRBJ2-7,TRBD2,-,TRBV13,15,CASSRRVAGDYEQYF,TGTGCCAGCAGCCGCCGGGTAGCGGGAGACTACGAGCAGTACTTC
TRBJ1-2,-,-,TRBV14,13,CASSQDRRSGYTF,TGTGCCAGCAGCCAAGATCGCAGGAGCGGCTACACCTTC
TRBJ2-3,-,-,TRBV5-1,15,CASSAGQHSTDTQYF,TGCGCCAGCAGCGCCGGACAGCATAGCACAGATACGCAGTATTTT
TRBJ2-2,-,-,TRBV28,13,CASSFRAGGELFF,TGTGCCAGCAGTTTCAGGGCGGGCGGGGAGCTGTTTTTT
TRBJ2-1,TRBD1,-,TRBV5-4,15,CASSILDTGGFEQFF,TGTGCCAGCAGCATCCTCGATACAGGGGGTTTTGAGCAGTTCTTC
TRBJ2-7,-,-,TRBV6-5,13,CASSQSRFNEQYF,TGTGCCAGCAGCCAAAGTAGATTTAACGAGCAGTACTTC
TRBJ1-2,-,-,TRBV6-1,14,CASSGVGSDYGYTF,TGTGCCAGCAGTGGGGTCGGCTCCGACTATGGCTACACCTTC
TRBJ2-1,TRBD2,-,TRBV19,12,CASSGPGGEQFF,TGTGCCAGTAGTGGACCGGGGGGTGAGCAGTTCTTC
TRBJ2-5,-,-,TRBV21-1,17,CASSKRASGSTQETQYF,TGTGCCAGCAGCAAAAGGGCTAGCGGGAGCACCCAAGAGACCCAGTACTTC
TRBJ2-5,TRBD2,-,TRBV5-6,15,CASSVGLAGQETQYF,TGTGCCAGCAGCGTGGGACTAGCGGGACAAGAGACCCAGTACTTC
TRBJ2-5,TRBD2,-,TRBV10-3,13,CAISVAGGETQYF,TGTGCCATCAGTGTAGCCGGGGGGGAGACCCAGTACTTC
TRBJ2-6,-,-,TRBV9,17,CASTAAVSSSGANVLTF,TGTGCCAGCACCGCGGCGGTGAGTAGCTCTGGGGCCAACGTCCTGACTTTC
TRBJ2-4,-,-,TRBV9,14,CASSVEEDTNIQYF,TGTGCCAGCAGCGTAGAGGAGGATACCAACATTCAGTACTTC
TRBJ2-1,-,-,TRBV27,13,CASSLGSNNEQFF,TGTGCCAGCAGTTTAGGCTCGAACAATGAGCAGTTCTTC
TRBJ1-2,-,-,TRBV6-5,16,CASSYSVGNLNYGYTF,TGTGCCAGCAGTTACTCGGTCGGGAACCTTAACTATGGCTACACCTTC
TRBJ2-7,-,once,TRBV30,14,CAWSARRVPYEQYF,TGTGCCTGGAGTGCCCGGCGGGTCCCCTACGAGCAGTACTTC
TRBJ1-2,-,-,TRBV11-2,14,CASSLGAGSYGYTF,TGTGCCAGCAGCTTAGGGGCGGGCAGCTATGGCTACACCTTC
TRBJ2-7,-,once,TRBV7-8,15,CASSLGRTGIYEQYF,TGTGCCAGCAGCTTAGGGCGAACAGGTATCTACGAGCAGTACTTC
TRBJ2-7,-,-,TRBV5-1,12,CASSSTTYEQYF,TGCGCCAGCAGCTCCACAACCTACGAGCAGTACTTC
TRBJ2-1,TRBD2,-,TRBV10-3,17,CAISESMASGDYNEQFF,TGTGCCATCAGTGAGTCGATGGCTAGCGGGGACTACAATGAGCAGTTCTTC
TRBJ2-2,-,-,TRBV4-2,17,CASSQTTGPEITGELFF,TGTGCCAGCAGCCAAACGACAGGCCCCGAGATCACCGGGGAGCTGTTTTTT
TRBJ1-4,-,-,TRBV19,13,CASNGPVNEKLFF,TGTGCCAGCAACGGGCCGGTTAATGAAAAACTGTTTTTT
TRBJ1-1,-,-,TRBV29-1,12,CSVGRGATEAFF,TGCAGCGTTGGGAGAGGGGCCACTGAAGCTTTCTTT
TRBJ2-7,TRBD2,once,TRBV27,13,CASTRAGAHEQYF,TGTGCCAGCACTCGAGCGGGAGCCCACGAGCAGTACTTC
TRBJ1-1,-,-,TRBV5-8,14,CASSPRGGNTEAFF,TGTGCCAGCAGCCCCAGGGGAGGGAACACTGAAGCTTTCTTT
TRBJ2-7,TRBD1,-,TRBV28,15,CASSSTRQGGIEQYF,TGTGCCAGCAGTTCCACACGACAGGGCGGCATCGAGCAGTACTTC
TRBJ2-2,-,-,TRBV2,16,CASSEAMNANTGELFF,TGTGCCAGCAGTGAAGCGATGAACGCGAACACCGGGGAGCTGTTTTTT
TRBJ1-2,TRBD1,-,TRBV6-5,13,CASRDRVDYGYTF,TGTGCCAGCAGAGACAGGGTGGACTATGGCTACACCTTC
TRBJ2-1,-,-,TRBV20-1,10,CSARNNEQFF,TGCAGTGCTAGAAACAATGAGCAGTTCTTC
TRBJ1-4,TRBD1,once,TRBV27,19,CASSLLTGSVGSSNEKLFF,TGTGCCAGCAGTTTATTGACAGGGAGTGTGGGGAGCTCTAATGAAAAACTGTTTTTT
TRBJ2-2,-,-,TRBV5-8,12,CASSLDTGELFF,TGTGCCAGCAGCTTAGACACCGGGGAGCTGTTTTTT
TRBJ2-7,-,-,TRBV27,15,CASSSGLQSSYEQYF,TGTGCCAGCAGTTCGGGACTCCAGAGCTCCTACGAGCAGTACTTC
TRBJ2-7,-,-,TRBV7-9,11,CASSYFDEQYF,TGTGCCAGCAGCTACTTCGACGAGCAGTACTTC
TRBJ2-2,-,-,TRBV5-1,16,CASSPSSPGNTGELFF,TGCGCCAGCAGCCCATCATCACCGGGGAACACCGGGGAGCTGTTTTTT
TRBJ2-4,-,-,TRBV13,14,CASSLRIAWNIQYF,TGTGCCAGCAGCTTAAGAATAGCATGGAACATTCAGTACTTC
TRBJ2-3,TRBD2,-,TRBV7-2,15,CASSLSSSGSPTQYF,TGTGCCAGCAGCTTATCCTCTAGCGGGAGTCCTACGCAGTATTTT